This record looks at one T cell receptor (beta chain) sequence and its context. The method was immunoSEQ multiplex PCR; TCRdb's version includes in-frame clones alone and lacks a portion of them. The sample shows 250,000 to 350,000 clones, roughly 91% of them seen only once. The record originates from a study of blood T cell repertoires in COVID-19. Germline V CDR1 and CDR2: SNHLY, FYNNEI. The V gene end was trimmed by 7 bases and the J gene end by 4 bases; junction bases not matched to a gene: 6. CDR3 length: 14 residues. This chain connects TRBV2 to TRBJ1-5; 8 nucleotides agree with TRBD1. The sequence came from a man younger than 40 with acute or convalescent COVID-19. The sequenced sample consisted of peripheral blood. The CDR3 loop reads CASTDRVGNQPQHF. Here the CDR3 DNA reads TGTGCCAGCACGGACAGGGTGGGAAATCAGCCCCAGCATTTT.